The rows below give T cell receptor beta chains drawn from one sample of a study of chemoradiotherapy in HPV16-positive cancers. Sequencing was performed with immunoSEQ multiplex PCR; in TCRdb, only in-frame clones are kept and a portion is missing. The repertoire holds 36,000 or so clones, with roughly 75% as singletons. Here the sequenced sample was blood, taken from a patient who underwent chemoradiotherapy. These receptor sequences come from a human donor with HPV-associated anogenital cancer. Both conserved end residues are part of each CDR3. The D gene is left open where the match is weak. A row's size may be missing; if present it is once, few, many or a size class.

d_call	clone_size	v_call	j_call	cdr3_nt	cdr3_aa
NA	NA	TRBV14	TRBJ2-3	TGTGCCAGCAGTCCAGGACTTGATACGCAGTATTTT	CASSPGLDTQYF
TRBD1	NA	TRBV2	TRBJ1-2	TGTGCCAGCAGTATAAGGACAGGACATGGCTACACCTTC	CASSIRTGHGYTF
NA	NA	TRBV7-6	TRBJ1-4	TGTGCCAGCAGCTTAGTGGAGGCAACTAATGAAAAACTGTTTTTT	CASSLVEATNEKLFF
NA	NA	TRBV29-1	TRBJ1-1	TGCAGCGTGACGGGGGCCTTTCTGAACACTGAAGCTTTCTTT	CSVTGAFLNTEAFF
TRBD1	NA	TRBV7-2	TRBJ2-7	TGTGCCAGCAGCACAACCGGGACAGGGATCTACGAGCAGTACTTC	CASSTTGTGIYEQYF
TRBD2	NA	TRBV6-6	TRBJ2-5	TGTGCCAGCACCAGACTAGCGGGGACGAGGGAGACCCAGTACTTC	CASTRLAGTRETQYF
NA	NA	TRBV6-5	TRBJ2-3	TGTGCCAGCAGTTACTCGCGGCTAACCCGCACAGATACGCAGTATTTT	CASSYSRLTRTDTQYF
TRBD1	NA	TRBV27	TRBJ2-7	TGTGCCAGCACGCGACAGGGGGCAGGGCGGTACGAGCAGTACTTC	CASTRQGAGRYEQYF
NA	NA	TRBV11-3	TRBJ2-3	TGTGCCAGCAGCTCAGGGAGCACAGATACGCAGTATTTT	CASSSGSTDTQYF
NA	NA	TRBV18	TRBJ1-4	TGTGCCAGCTCACCTCTTGCTGCAACTAATGAAAAACTGTTTTTT	CASSPLAATNEKLFF
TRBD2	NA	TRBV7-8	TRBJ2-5	TGTGCCAGCAGCCCTCGGACTAGCCAAGAGACCCAGTACTTC	CASSPRTSQETQYF
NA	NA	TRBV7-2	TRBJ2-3	TGTGCCAGCAGCCTAAGACGGACCACTGGGCAGGGAAACACAGATACGCAGTATTTT	CASSLRRTTGQGNTDTQYF
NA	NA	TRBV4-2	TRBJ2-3	TGTGCCAGCAGCCAAGATGTGGCGACTAGGCGGCCCCGCACAGATACGCAGTATTTT	CASSQDVATRRPRTDTQYF
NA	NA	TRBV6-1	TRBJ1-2	TGTGCCAGCAGAGCGCAAAACTATGGCTACACCTTC	CASRAQNYGYTF
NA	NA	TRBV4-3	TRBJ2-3	TGCGCCAGCAGCCAAGCGGGGGTAACGACAGATACGCAGTATTTT	CASSQAGVTTDTQYF
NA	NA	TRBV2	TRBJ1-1	TGTGCCAGCAGAAAGGTTACAACTGAAGCTTTCTTT	CASRKVTTEAFF
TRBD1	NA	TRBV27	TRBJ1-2	TGTGCCAGCAGTTTAGTACAGGGGGGACCGATTGGCTACACCTTC	CASSLVQGGPIGYTF
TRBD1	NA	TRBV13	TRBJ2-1	TGTGCCAGCAGCCCAGGGGGCGCCGGGAGCAATGAGCAGTTCTTC	CASSPGGAGSNEQFF
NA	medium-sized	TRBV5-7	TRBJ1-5	TGTGCCAACCGGAGGCAGGGTAGCAATCAGCCCCAGCATTTT	CANRRQGSNQPQHF
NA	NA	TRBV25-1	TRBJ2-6	TGTGCCAGCAGTGTCTACACCCCTGGGGCCAACGTCCTGACTTTC	CASSVYTPGANVLTF
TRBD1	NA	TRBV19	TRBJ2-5	TGTGCCAGTAGTGTGACAGGGGGTCCGTACCAAGAGACCCAGTACTTC	CASSVTGGPYQETQYF
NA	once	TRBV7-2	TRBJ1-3	TGTGCCAGCAGCTTAGGTGGGGCTGGAAACACCATATATTTT	CASSLGGAGNTIYF
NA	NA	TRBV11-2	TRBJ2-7	TGTGCCAGCAGCTTATTTTCCGGGACAACCTACGAGCAGTACTTC	CASSLFSGTTYEQYF
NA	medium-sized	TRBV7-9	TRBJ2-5	TGTGCCAGCAGCTTACGGGACGGCCAAGAGACCCAGTACTTC	CASSLRDGQETQYF
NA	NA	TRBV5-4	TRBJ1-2	TGTGCCAGCAGCTTGGGATCTCTCAGGGGAGAAGATGGCTACACCTTC	CASSLGSLRGEDGYTF
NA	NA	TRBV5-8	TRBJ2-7	TGTGCCAGCAGCCTCATCGGGGGCAATTACGAGCAGTACTTC	CASSLIGGNYEQYF
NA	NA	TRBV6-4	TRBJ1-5	TGTGCCAGCGTGGGCAATCAGCCCCAGCATTTT	CASVGNQPQHF
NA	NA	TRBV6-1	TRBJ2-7	TGTGCCAGCAGTATGGGACCGTCCTCCTACGAGCAGTACTTC	CASSMGPSSYEQYF
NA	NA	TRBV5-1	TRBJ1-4	TGCGCCAGCAGCGAAAGACAGGCGAATGAAAAACTGTTTTTT	CASSERQANEKLFF
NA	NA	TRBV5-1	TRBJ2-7	TGCGCCAGCAGCTGGGGTGCAGGGGTTTCCTACGAGCAGTACTTC	CASSWGAGVSYEQYF
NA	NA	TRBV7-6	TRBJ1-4	TGTGCCAGCAGCCTAGGGGCGGGGCCCCTTGAAAAACTGTTTTTT	CASSLGAGPLEKLFF